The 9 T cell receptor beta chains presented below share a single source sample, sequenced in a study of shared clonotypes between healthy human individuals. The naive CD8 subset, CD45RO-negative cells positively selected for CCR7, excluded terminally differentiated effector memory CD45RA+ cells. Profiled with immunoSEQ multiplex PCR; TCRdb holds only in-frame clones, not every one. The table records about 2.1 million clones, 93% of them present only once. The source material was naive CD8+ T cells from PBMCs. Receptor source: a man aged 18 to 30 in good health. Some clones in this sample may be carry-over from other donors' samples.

CDR3 coding DNA: TGTGCCAGCAGTGAAGCCCACCGAGTACGGACGGGAAACACCATATATTTT. Translating it yields CASSEAHRVRTGNTIYF. V usage is TRBV6-1 and J usage is TRBJ1-3; D is unclear. The V gene lost 0 bases and the J gene lost 4 bases, with 16 bases spanning the gap. This CDR3 comprises 17 residues. Germline V CDR1 and CDR2: MNHNS, SASEGT.

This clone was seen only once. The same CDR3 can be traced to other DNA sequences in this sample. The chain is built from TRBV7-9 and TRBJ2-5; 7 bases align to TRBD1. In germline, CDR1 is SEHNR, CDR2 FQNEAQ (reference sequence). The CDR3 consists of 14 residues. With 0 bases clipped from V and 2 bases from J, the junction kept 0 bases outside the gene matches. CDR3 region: CASSLATGQETQYF. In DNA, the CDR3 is TGTGCCAGCAGCTTAGCGACAGGGCAAGAGACCCAGTACTTC.

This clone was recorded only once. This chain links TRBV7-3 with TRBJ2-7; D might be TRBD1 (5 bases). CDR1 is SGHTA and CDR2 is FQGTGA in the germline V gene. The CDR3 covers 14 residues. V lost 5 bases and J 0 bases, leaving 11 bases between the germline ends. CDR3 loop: CASSPAGFSYEQYF. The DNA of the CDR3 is TGTGCCAGCAGCCCAGCAGGGTTCTCCTACGAGCAGTACTTC.

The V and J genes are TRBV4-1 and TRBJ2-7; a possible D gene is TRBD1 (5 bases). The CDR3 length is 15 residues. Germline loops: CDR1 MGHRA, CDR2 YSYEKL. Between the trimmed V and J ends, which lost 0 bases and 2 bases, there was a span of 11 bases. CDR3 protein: CASSQDRAPTYEQYF. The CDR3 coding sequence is TGCGCCAGCAGCCAAGACAGGGCCCCCACCTACGAGCAGTACTTC.

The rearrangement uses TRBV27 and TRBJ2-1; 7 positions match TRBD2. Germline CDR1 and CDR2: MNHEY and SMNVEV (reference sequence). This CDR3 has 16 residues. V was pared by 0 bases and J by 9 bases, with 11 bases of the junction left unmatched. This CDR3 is CASSLSTRGSRGEQFF. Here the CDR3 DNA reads TGTGCCAGCAGTTTATCGACCCGCGGGAGCCGCGGTGAGCAGTTCTTC.

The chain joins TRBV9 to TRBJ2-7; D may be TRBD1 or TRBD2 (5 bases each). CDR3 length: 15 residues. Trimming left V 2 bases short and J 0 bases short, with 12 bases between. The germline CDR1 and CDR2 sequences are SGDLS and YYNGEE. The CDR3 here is CASSVGRVSSYEQYF. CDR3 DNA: TGTGCCAGCAGCGTGGGGCGGGTGAGCTCCTACGAGCAGTACTTC.

The CDR3 sequence: CASSSLGLDTQYF. The CDR3 bases are TGTGCCAGCAGCTCGCTGGGCTTAGATACGCAGTATTTT. V is TRBV7-9 and J is TRBJ2-3; D unresolved. The CDR3 is 13 residues long. Germline V gene data show CDR1 as SEHNR and CDR2 as FQNEAQ (reference sequence). Trimming removed 4 bases from V and 5 bases from J, with 10 bases in between.

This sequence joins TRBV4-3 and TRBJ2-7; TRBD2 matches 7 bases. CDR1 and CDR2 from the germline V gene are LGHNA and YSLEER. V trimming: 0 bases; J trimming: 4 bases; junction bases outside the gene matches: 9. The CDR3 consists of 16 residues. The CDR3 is CASSQEGASGLYEQYF. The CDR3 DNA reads TGCGCCAGCAGCCAAGAAGGGGCTAGCGGACTTTACGAGCAGTACTTC.

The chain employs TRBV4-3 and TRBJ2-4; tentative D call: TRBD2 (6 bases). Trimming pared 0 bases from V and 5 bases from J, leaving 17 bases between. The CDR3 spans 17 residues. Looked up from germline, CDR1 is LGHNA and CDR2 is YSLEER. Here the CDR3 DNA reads TGCGCCAGCAGCCAAGATCCAGCGGGCGCCCTCCAAAACATTCAGTACTTC. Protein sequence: CASSQDPAGALQNIQYF.